Reported below is one TCR beta chain. Its antigen is not known. Germline trimming cut 6 bases from V and 6 bases from J; bases unmatched to any gene: 9. Germline CDR1 reads SNHLY; CDR2 reads FYNNEI. The CDR3 sequence is 16 residues long. The data derive from a study of cytomegalovirus exposure and HLA in healthy donors. Study details: Previous work identified 100 million or so unique TCR beta sequences from around 200 million T cells.

Study-level results: It was taken for granted in presence/absence analyses that sequencing depth across donors was roughly uniform. The study recorded 150 to 200 TCR beta chains that were cytomegalovirus-associated. Further analysis was carried out later, and it showed several of the most significant clusters appearing linked to common viral pathogens.

PCR employed 60 Vbeta and 13 Jbeta primers. Profiling relied on immunoSEQ multiplex PCR, and the TCRdb table lists in-frame clones only, not all of them. The sample carries about 250,000 clones, around 84% recorded once. This receptor was taken from a girl aged 2-10 years in good health and CMV-seronegative. The rearrangement uses TRBV2 and TRBJ1-6; TRBD1 matches at 9 bases. The source material was PBMCs. CDR3 coding DNA: TGTGCCAGCAGCAAGGACAGGGGCCCTTTTAATTCACCCCTCCACTTT. As protein: CASSKDRGPFNSPLHF.